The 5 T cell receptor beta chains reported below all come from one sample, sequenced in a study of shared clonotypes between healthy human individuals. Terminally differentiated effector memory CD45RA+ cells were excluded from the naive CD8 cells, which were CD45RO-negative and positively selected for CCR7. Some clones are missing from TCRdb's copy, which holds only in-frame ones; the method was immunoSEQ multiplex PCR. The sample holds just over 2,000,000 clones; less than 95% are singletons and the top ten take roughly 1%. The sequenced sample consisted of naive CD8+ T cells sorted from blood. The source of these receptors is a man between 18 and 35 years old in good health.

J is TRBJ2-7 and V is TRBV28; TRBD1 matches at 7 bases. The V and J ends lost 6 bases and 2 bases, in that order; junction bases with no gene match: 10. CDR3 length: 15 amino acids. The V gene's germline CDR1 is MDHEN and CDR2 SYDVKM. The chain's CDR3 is CASRGDREFTYEQYF. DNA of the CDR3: TGTGCCAGCAGGGGCGACAGGGAGTTTACCTACGAGCAGTACTTC.

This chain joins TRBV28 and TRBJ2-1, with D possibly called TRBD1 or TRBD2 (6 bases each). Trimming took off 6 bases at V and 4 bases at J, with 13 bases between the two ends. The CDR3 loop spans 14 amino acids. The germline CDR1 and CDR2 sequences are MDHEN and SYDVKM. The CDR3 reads CASRIGGGYNEQFF. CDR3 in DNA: TGTGCCAGCAGGATAGGGGGAGGTTACAATGAGCAGTTCTTC.

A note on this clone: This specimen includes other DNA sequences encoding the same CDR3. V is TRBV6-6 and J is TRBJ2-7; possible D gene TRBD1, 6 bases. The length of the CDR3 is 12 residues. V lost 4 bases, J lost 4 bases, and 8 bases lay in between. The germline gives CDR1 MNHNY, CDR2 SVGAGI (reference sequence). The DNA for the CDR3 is TGTGCCAGCAGTTCGGACAGTTACGAGCAGTACTTC. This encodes CASSSDSYEQYF.

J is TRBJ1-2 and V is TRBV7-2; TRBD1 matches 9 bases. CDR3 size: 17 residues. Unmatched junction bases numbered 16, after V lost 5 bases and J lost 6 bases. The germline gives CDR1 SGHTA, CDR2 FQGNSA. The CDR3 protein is CASSHYSQGQGVNGYTF. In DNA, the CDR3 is TGTGCCAGCAGCCATTATTCCCAGGGACAGGGAGTAAATGGCTACACCTTC. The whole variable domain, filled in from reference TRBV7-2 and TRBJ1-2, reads GAGVSQSPSNKVTEKGKDVELRCDPISGHTALYWYRQSLGQGLEFLIYFQGNSAPDKSGLPSDRFSAERTGGSVSTLTIQRTQQEDSAVYLCASSHYSQGQGVNGYTFGSGTRLTVV.

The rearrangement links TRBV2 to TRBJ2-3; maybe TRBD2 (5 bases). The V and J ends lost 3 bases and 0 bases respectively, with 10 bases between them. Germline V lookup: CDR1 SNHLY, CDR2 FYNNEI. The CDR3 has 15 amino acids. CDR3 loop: CASSDIASSTDTQYF. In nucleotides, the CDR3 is TGTGCCAGCAGTGATATAGCGTCAAGCACAGATACGCAGTATTTT. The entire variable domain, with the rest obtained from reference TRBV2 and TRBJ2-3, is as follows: EPEVTQTPSHQVTQMGQEVILRCVPISNHLYFYWYRQILGQKVEFLVSFYNNEISEKSEIFDDQFSVERPDGSNFTLKIRSTKLEDSAMYFCASSDIASSTDTQYFGPGTRLTVL.